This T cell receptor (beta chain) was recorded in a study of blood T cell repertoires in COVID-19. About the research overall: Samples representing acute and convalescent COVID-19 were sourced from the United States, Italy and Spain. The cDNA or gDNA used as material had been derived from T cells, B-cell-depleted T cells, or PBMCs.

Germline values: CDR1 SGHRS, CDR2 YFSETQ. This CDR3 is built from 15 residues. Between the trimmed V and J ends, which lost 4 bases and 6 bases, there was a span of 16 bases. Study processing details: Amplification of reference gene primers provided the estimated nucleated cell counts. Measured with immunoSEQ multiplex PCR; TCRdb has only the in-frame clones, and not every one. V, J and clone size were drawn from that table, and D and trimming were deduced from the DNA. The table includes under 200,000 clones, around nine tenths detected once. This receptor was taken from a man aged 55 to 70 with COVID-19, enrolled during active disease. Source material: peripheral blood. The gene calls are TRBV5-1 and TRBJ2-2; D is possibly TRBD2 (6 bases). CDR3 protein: CASSPVPWGAGELFF. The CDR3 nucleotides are TGCGCCAGCAGCCCGGTCCCATGGGGGGCCGGGGAGCTGTTTTTT. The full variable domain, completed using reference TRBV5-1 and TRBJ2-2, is KAGVTQTPRYLIKTRGQQVTLSCSPISGHRSVSWYQQTPGQGLQFLFEYFSETQRNKGNFPGRFSGRQFSNSRSEMNVSTLELGDSALYLCASSPVPWGAGELFFGEGSRLTVL.